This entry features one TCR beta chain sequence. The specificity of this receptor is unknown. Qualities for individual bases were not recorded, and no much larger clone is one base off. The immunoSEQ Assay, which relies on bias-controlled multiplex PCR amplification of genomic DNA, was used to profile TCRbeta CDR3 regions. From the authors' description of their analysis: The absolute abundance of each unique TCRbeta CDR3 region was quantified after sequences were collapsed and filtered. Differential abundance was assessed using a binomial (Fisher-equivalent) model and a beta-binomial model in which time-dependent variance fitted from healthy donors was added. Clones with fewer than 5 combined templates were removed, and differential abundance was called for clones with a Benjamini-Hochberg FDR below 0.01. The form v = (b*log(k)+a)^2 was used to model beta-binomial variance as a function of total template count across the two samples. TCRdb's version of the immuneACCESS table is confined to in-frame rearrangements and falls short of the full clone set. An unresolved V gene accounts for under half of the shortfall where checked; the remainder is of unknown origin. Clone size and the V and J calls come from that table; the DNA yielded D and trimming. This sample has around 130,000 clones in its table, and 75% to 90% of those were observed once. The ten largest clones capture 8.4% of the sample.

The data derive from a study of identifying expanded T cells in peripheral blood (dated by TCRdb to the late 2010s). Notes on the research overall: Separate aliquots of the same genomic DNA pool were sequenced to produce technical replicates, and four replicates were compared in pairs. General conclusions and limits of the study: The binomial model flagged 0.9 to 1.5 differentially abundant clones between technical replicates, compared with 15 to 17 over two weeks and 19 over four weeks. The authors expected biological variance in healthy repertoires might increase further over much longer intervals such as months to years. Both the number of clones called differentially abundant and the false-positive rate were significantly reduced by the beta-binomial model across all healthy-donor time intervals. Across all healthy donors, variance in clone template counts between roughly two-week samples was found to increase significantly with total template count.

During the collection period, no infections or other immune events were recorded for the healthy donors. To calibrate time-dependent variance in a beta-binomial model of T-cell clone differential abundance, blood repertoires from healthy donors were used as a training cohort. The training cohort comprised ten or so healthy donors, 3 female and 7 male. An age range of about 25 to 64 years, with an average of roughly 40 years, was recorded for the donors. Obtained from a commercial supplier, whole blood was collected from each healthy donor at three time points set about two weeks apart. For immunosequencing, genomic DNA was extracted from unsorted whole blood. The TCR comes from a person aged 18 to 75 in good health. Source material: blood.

The DNA sequence is as follows: TGTGCCAGCAGTCAGGACCTCTTCTACAATGAGCAGTTCTTC. This is translated as CASSQDLFYNEQFF. The chain uses TRBV2 and TRBJ2-1, with no confident D gene call. Per the germline V gene, SNHLY is the CDR1 and FYNNEI is the CDR2. Trimming removed 5 bases from V and 3 bases from J, leaving 11 bases between the germline ends. The CDR3 covers 14 residues, taking in both the cysteine and the phenylalanine. Only CDR3 DNA is held: 42 bases, read in frame from base 1. Extended through the reference TRBV2 and TRBJ2-1 proteins, this CDR3 yields the full variable domain: EPEVTQTPSHQVTQMGQEVILRCVPISNHLYFYWYRQILGQKVEFLVSFYNNEISEKSEIFDDQFSVERPDGSNFTLKIRSTKLEDSAMYFCASSQDLFYNEQFFGPGTRLTVL.